This T cell receptor (beta chain) was retrieved from a study of cytomegalovirus exposure and HLA in healthy donors. Turning to the study itself: A later analysis reported the 100 to 150 validation repertoires used the same platform as the approximately 660 first-cohort repertoires. Findings and caveats of the study: Reported performance of the classifier showed diagnosis of cytomegalovirus status with high specificity and sensitivity. Testing in vitro showed a few CMV-associated chains specific for CMV antigens.

The donors were members of the validation cohort, which comprised under 150 subjects and was separate from the first cohort of around 700 subjects. Using immunoSEQ multiplex PCR, the repertoire was profiled, and TCRdb retains in-frame clones only, with some absent. Of approximately 71,000 clones listed, less than 95% are singletons. Germline-derived CDR1 and CDR2 are SGHKS and YYEKEE (reference sequence). This CDR3 has 15 residues. Trimming stripped 3 bases from V and 3 bases from J, with 16 bases between. This clone was detected only a few times. Its specificity is not known. The sequence derives from a woman younger than 35 in good health and CMV-seronegative. Material for sequencing was PBMCs. The rearrangement joins TRBV5-5 to TRBJ2-7; D remains unclear. The CDR3 DNA is TGTGCCAGCAGCTGGTCCTTTACATCTCGCTACGAGCAGTACTTC. As protein: CASSWSFTSRYEQYF.